These 20 T cell receptor beta chains share one sample of origin, sequenced in a study of blood T cell repertoires in COVID-19. Assay: immunoSEQ multiplex PCR; the TCRdb copy retains only in-frame clones and omits some. This table has over 120,000 clones, approximately 84% appearing once. The sequenced sample consisted of peripheral blood. Receptors originate from a human donor in a cohort sampled during active COVID-19.

V usage is TRBV30 and J usage is TRBJ1-1; 10 bases are shared with TRBD1. Germline trimming cut 8 bases from V and 5 bases from J; bases unmatched to any gene: 8. CDR1 GTSNPN and CDR2 SVGIG come from the germline V gene (reference sequence). CDR3 length equals 13 residues. CDR3 sequence (DNA): TGTGCCGGGGACAGGGGAAGATGGACTGAAGCTTTCTTT. It is translated as CAGDRGRWTEAFF.

This sequence joins TRBV11-2 and TRBJ1-5; D uncertain. The V gene's germline CDR1 is SGHAT and CDR2 FQNNGV. CDR3 length: 14 amino acids. V lost 2 bases to trimming and J lost 1 base, with 6 bases between them. The CDR3 nucleotides read TGTGCCAGCAGCTTACAGTCAAGCAATCAGCCCCAGCATTTT. This gives the protein CASSLQSSNQPQHF. Based on the CDR3 plus reference TRBV11-2 and TRBJ1-5, the full variable domain is EAGVAQSPRYKIIEKRQSVAFWCNPISGHATLYWYQQILGQGPKLLIQFQNNGVVDDSQLPKDRFSAERLKGVDSTLKIQPAKLEDSAVYLCASSLQSSNQPQHFGDGTRLSIL.

V is TRBV7-9 and J is TRBJ2-3; 9 bases are a match to TRBD1. Germline CDR1 and CDR2: SEHNR and FQNEAQ (reference sequence). V lost 3 bases, J lost 2 bases, and 6 bases stayed unmatched. This CDR3 comprises 16 residues. CDR3 in amino acids: CASSFGTGFDTDTQYF. The CDR3 DNA reads as TGTGCCAGCAGCTTTGGGACAGGGTTTGACACAGATACGCAGTATTTT.

This chain links TRBV4-2 with TRBJ2-3, with 8 bases matching TRBD2. Germline trimming cut 0 bases from V and 1 base from J; bases unmatched to any gene: 6. Germline values: CDR1 LGHNA, CDR2 YNFKEQ. The CDR3 is 17 amino acids. The CDR3 DNA is TGTGCCAGCAGCCAAGATTACCGGGGGGGCCGCACAGATACGCAGTATTTT. It yields the protein CASSQDYRGGRTDTQYF.

This clone was detected a few times. This rearrangement joins TRBV7-3 to TRBJ2-3, with 7 nucleotides matching TRBD2. After removal of 1 base from V and 9 bases from J, the junction contained 4 bases not matched to a gene. The germline CDR1 and CDR2 sequences are SGHTA and FQGTGA. The CDR3 sequence is 13 residues long. Here the CDR3 reads CASSLSREGTQYF. The CDR3 bases are TGTGCCAGCAGCTTAAGTAGGGAGGGGACGCAGTATTTT. Using reference TRBV7-3 and TRBJ2-3 for the parts outside the CDR3, the full variable domain is GAGVSQTPSNKVTEKGKYVELRCDPISGHTALYWYRQSLGQGPEFLIYFQGTGAADDSGLPNDRFFAVRPEGSVSTLKIQRTERGDSAVYLCASSLSREGTQYFGPGTRLTVL.

The rearrangement uses TRBV29-1 and TRBJ2-1; 11 bases map to TRBD1. Germline CDR1 SQVTM, CDR2 ANQGSEA. This CDR3 has 15 residues. The V gene end was trimmed by 1 base and the J gene end by 12 bases; junction bases not matched to a gene: 11. The CDR3 sequence: CSVEGADRGRLGQFF. The CDR3 DNA reads TGCAGCGTTGAAGGGGCGGACAGGGGGCGGCTTGGGCAGTTCTTC.

This chain links TRBV6-5 with TRBJ2-7; 8 nucleotides align to TRBD2. The junction had 8 bases not matched to a gene; V was cut back by 8 bases and J by 2 bases. Germline CDR1 MNHEY, CDR2 SVGAGI. The CDR3 is 14 residues long. CDR3 in amino acids: CASRGLGGAYEQYV. CDR3 in DNA: TGTGCCAGCCGGGGACTAGGCGGAGCCTACGAGCAGTACGTC.

The CDR3 DNA reads TGTGCCAGCAGCCTCAGTAGCAATCAGCCCCAGCATTTT. This sequence encodes CASSLSSNQPQHF. The chain recombines TRBV11-2 with TRBJ1-5; D uncertain. The V gene lost 5 bases and the J gene lost 0 bases, with 5 bases spanning the gap. The CDR3 runs 13 residues. In germline, CDR1 is SGHAT, CDR2 FQNNGV. The whole variable domain, remainder taken from reference TRBV11-2 and TRBJ1-5, is EAGVAQSPRYKIIEKRQSVAFWCNPISGHATLYWYQQILGQGPKLLIQFQNNGVVDDSQLPKDRFSAERLKGVDSTLKIQPAKLEDSAVYLCASSLSSNQPQHFGDGTRLSIL.

The J gene is TRBJ2-3, the V gene TRBV5-1; weak D call: TRBD2 (6 bases). V was shortened by 6 bases and J by 2 bases, with 13 bases between the two germline ends. CDR3 length: 14 residues. Germline V gene sequence: CDR1 SGHRS, CDR2 YFSETQ. The chain's CDR3 is CASKEGITTDTQYF. The CDR3 nucleotides read TGCGCCAGCAAGGAGGGGATCACCACAGATACGCAGTATTTT.

The chain uses TRBV7-2 and TRBJ1-2; the D is unclear. Germline-derived CDR1 and CDR2 are SGHTA and FQGNSA. The CDR3 extends over 15 amino acids. Trimming left V 5 bases short and J 8 bases short, with 21 bases between. This chain's CDR3 is CASSRYGRAGMGYTF. CDR3 coding DNA: TGTGCCAGCAGCAGATACGGGCGGGCCGGAATGGGCTACACCTTC.

The rearrangement links TRBV11-2 to TRBJ1-1; 7 bases match TRBD1. The germline V gene has CDR1 SGHAT and CDR2 FQNNGV. J was trimmed by 5 bases and V by 5 bases; bases with no gene match: 8. The CDR3 runs to 14 residues. As DNA, the CDR3 is TGTGCCAGCAGCAAAGCAAGGGGGCAGACTGAAGCTTTCTTT. This translates into CASSKARGQTEAFF.

This clone was counted once. V gene TRBV19 combines with J gene TRBJ1-2, with TRBD1 identical over 8 bases. The CDR3 has 14 amino acids. Losses at the gene ends were 5 bases for V and 4 bases for J; bases not matched to a gene: 6. Germline CDR1 reads LNHDA; CDR2 reads SQIVND (reference sequence). The CDR3 loop is CASSPRGLGYGYTF. As DNA, the CDR3 is TGTGCCAGTAGTCCCAGGGGGCTCGGCTATGGCTACACCTTC.

The V call is TRBV3-1 (or the pseudogene TRBV3-2), the J call TRBJ1-4; tentative D call: TRBD1 (6 bases). CDR3 length: 16 residues. The V end was cut by 2 bases, the J end by 4 bases, with 14 bases between. CDR1 LGHDT and CDR2 YNNKEL come from the germline V gene (reference sequence). Here the CDR3 DNA reads TGTGCCAGCAGCCAACAAAGCCGGGACATTAATGAAAAACTGTTTTTT. This gives the protein CASSQQSRDINEKLFF.

As for this clone: Other nucleotide sequences from this sample produce the same CDR3. The gene calls are TRBV27 and TRBJ2-1; tentative D call: TRBD2 (5 bases). The CDR3 contains 12 residues. Between the trimmed V and J ends, which lost 8 bases and 2 bases, there was a span of 7 bases. From germline, CDR1 is MNHEY and CDR2 SMNVEV (reference sequence). CDR3 DNA sequence: TGTGCCAGCGAGGGCGCCTACAATGAGCAGTTCTTC. This sequence encodes CASEGAYNEQFF.

The chain uses TRBV5-8 and TRBJ1-4, with TRBD1 identical over 7 bases. The germline V gene has CDR1 SGHTS and CDR2 YDEGEE. The CDR3 runs 16 residues. Unmatched junction bases numbered 11, after V lost 7 bases and J lost 2 bases. In DNA form, the CDR3 reads TGTGCCAGCGGAAACCGACAGGGCTGGACTAATGAAAAACTGTTTTTT. Translated: CASGNRQGWTNEKLFF.

The chain recombines TRBV3-1 (or the pseudogene TRBV3-2) with TRBJ2-1; D may be TRBD2 (6 bases). The CDR3 is 17 amino acids. Trimming pared 0 bases from V and 0 bases from J, leaving 12 bases between. CDR1 is LGHDT and CDR2 is YNNKEL in the germline V gene (reference sequence). This CDR3 reads CASSQDRGASSYNEQFF. The DNA of the CDR3 is TGTGCCAGCAGCCAAGATCGCGGGGCCAGCTCCTACAATGAGCAGTTCTTC.

CDR3 bases: TGTGCCAGCAGCCCCGGACTAGCGGAGAACAATGAGCAGTTCTTC. As protein: CASSPGLAENNEQFF. The genes are TRBV7-3 and TRBJ2-1; 10 nucleotides match TRBD2. V dropped 5 bases and J dropped 5; count of bases not matched to a gene: 6. CDR3 size: 15 residues. CDR1 is SGHTA and CDR2 is FQGTGA in the germline V gene.

This clone was recorded once. The chain couples TRBV29-1 to TRBJ1-2, with 7 bases aligning to TRBD1. Trimming removed 1 base from V and 4 bases from J; junction bases left unmatched: 0. Germline V gives CDR1 SQVTM, CDR2 ANQGSEA. The CDR3 length is 12 residues. CDR3 residues: CSVEGQGYGYTF. The DNA for the CDR3 is TGCAGCGTTGAAGGACAGGGCTATGGCTACACCTTC.

This sequence joins TRBV5-4 and TRBJ2-1, with 7 positions matching TRBD1. Germline CDR1 is SGHNT and CDR2 is YYREEE (reference sequence). The CDR3 loop spans 15 amino acids. Trimming took 6 bases from V and 3 from J; bases not matched to a gene: 9. CDR3 residues: CASNARGGSYNEQFF. For the CDR3, the DNA is TGTGCCAGCAACGCGCGAGGGGGCAGCTACAATGAGCAGTTCTTC.

V usage is TRBV11-3 and J usage is TRBJ2-5; 10 bases agree with TRBD2. Germline-derived CDR1 and CDR2 are SGHNT and YENEEA. The V gene end was trimmed by 1 base and the J gene end by 5 bases; junction bases not matched to a gene: 10. This CDR3 spans 17 amino acids. CDR3 loop: CASSLGLAGVAGETQYF. CDR3 bases: TGTGCCAGCAGCTTAGGGCTAGCGGGAGTGGCGGGGGAGACCCAGTACTTC.